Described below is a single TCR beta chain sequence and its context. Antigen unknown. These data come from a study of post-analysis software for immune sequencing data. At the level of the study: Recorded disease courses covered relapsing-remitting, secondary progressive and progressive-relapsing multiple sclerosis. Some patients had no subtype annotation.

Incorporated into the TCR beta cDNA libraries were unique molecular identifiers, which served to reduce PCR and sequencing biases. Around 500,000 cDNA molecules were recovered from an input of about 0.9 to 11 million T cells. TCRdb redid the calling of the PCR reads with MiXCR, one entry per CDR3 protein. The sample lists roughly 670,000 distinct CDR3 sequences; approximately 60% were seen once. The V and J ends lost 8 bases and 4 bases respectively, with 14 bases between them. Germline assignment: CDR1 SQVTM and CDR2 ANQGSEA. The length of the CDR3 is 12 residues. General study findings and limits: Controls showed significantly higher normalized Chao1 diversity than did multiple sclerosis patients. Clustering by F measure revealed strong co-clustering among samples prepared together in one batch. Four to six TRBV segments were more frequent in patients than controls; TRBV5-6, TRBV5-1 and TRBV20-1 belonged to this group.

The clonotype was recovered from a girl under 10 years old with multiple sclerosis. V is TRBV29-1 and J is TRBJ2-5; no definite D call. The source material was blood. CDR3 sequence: CSTARAGETQYF. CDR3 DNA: TGCAGCACCGCTAGGGCTGGAGAGACCCAGTACTTC.